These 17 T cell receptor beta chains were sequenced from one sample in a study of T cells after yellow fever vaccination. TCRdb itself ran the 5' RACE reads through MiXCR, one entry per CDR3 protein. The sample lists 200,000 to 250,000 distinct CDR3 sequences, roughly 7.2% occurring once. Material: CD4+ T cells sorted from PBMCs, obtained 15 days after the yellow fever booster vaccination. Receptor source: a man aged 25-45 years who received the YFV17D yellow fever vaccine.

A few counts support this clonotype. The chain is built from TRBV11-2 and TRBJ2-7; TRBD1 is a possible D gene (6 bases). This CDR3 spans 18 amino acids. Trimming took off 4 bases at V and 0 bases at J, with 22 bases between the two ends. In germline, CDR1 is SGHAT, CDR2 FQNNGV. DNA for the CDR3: TGTGCCAGCAGCTCGGAACAGGGTAAAAGGGCAAACTCCTACGAGCAGTACTTC. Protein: CASSSEQGKRANSYEQYF.

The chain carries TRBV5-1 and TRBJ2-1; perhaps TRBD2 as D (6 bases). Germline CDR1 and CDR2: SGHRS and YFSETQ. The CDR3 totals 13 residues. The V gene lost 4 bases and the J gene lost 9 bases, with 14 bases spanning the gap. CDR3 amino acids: CASSVERGGEQFF. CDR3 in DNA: TGCGCCAGCAGCGTAGAGAGGGGAGGTGAGCAGTTCTTC.

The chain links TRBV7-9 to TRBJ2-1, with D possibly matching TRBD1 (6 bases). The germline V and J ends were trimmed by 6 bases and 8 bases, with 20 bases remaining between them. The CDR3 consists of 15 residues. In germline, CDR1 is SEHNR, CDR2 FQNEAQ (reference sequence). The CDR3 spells CASRKQGFGEDEQFF. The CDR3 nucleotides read TGTGCCAGCAGGAAACAGGGCTTCGGTGAAGATGAGCAGTTCTTC.

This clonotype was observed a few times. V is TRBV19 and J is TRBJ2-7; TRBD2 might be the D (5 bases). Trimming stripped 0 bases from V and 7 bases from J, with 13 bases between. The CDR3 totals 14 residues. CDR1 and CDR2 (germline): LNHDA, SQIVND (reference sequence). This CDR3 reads CASSIDQLTKEQYF. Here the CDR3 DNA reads TGTGCCAGTAGTATAGATCAACTGACTAAGGAGCAGTACTTC.

In DNA, the CDR3 is TGTGCCACCCTCTGGGCGAAGGATCAGCCCCAGCATTTT. It codes for CATLWAKDQPQHF. The chain has TRBV6-6 and TRBJ1-5; D uncertain. CDR3 length: 13 amino acids. With 10 bases removed from V and 5 bases from J, the gap between germline ends came to 15 bases. Germline lookup yields CDR1 MNHNY and CDR2 SVGAGI (reference sequence).

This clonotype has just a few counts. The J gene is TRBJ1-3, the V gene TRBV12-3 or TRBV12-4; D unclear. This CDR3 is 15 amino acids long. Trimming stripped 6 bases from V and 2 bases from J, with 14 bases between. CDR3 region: CASSHPLGTGNTIYF. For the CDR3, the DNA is TGTGCCAGCAGCCATCCTCTAGGGACTGGAAACACCATATATTTT.

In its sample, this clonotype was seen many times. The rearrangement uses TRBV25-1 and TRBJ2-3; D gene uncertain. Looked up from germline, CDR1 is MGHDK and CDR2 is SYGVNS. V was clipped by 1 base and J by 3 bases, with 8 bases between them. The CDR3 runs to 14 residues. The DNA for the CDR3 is TGTGCCAGCAGTGAATGGGCCACAACAGATACGCAGTATTTT. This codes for CASSEWATTDTQYF.

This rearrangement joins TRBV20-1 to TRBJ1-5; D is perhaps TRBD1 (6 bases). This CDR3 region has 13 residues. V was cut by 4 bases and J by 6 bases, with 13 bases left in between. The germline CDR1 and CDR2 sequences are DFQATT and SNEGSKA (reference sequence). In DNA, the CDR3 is TGCAGTGCTATCGACACAGGGATTCAGCCCCAGCATTTT. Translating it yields CSAIDTGIQPQHF.

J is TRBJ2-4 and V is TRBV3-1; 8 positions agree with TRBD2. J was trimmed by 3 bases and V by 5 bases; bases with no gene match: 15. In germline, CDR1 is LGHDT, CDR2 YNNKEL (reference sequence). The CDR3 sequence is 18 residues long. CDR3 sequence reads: CASSKRGSGGMGKNIQYF. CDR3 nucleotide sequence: TGTGCCAGCAGCAAAAGGGGGAGCGGGGGTATGGGCAAAAACATTCAGTACTTC.

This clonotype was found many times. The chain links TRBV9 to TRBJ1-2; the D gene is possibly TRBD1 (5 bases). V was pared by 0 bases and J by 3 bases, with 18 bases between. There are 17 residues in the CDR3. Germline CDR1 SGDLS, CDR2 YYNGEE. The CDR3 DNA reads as TGTGCCAGCAGCGTAGGAAACTCGGCCGGGGCTGACTATGGCTACACCTTC. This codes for CASSVGNSAGADYGYTF.

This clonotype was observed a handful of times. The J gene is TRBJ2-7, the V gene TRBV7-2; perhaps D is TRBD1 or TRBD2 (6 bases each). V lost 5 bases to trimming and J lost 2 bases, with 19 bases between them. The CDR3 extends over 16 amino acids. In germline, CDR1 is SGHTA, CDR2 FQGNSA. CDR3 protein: CASSNRGGGLTYEQYF. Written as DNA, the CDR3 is TGTGCCAGCAGCAACAGAGGGGGAGGACTAACCTACGAGCAGTACTTC.

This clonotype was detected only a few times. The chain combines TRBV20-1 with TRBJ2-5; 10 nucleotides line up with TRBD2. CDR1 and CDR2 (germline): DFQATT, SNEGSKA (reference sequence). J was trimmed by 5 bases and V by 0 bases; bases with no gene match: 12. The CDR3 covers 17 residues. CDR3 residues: CSARDRLASGSPETQYF. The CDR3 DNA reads TGCAGTGCTAGAGATCGTTTGGCTAGCGGGAGTCCTGAGACCCAGTACTTC.

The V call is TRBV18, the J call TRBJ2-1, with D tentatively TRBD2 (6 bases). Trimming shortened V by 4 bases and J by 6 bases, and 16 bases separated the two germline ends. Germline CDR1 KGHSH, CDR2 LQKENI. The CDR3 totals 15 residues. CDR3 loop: CASSRLGTPSNEQFF. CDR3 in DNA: TGTGCCAGCTCACGCCTCGGGACTCCGAGCAATGAGCAGTTCTTC.

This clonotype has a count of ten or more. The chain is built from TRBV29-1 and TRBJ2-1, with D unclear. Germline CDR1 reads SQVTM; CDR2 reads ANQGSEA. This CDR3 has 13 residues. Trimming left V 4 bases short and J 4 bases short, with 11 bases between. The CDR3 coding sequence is TGCAGCGTTGTTAGGCAGTCATACAATGAGCAGTTCTTC. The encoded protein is CSVVRQSYNEQFF.

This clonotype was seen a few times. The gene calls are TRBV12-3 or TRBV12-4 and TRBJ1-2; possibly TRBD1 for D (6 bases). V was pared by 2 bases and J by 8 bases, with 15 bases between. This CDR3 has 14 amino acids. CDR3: CASSLPTDSSGYTF. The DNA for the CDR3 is TGTGCCAGCAGTTTACCGACGGACAGTTCCGGCTACACCTTC.

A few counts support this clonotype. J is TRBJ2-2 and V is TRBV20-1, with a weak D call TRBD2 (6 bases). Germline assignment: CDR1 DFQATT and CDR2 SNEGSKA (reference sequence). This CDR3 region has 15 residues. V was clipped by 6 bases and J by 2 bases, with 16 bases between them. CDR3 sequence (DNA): TGCAGTGCCAGAAGCGGGCGGAGTAACACCGGGGAGCTGTTTTTT. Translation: CSARSGRSNTGELFF.

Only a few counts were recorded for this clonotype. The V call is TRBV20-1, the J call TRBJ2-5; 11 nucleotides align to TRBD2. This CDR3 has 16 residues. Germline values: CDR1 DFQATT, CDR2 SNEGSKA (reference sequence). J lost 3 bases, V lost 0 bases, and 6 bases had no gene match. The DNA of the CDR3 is TGCAGTGCTAGAGATCGACTAGCGGGATTGAAAGAGACCCAGTACTTC. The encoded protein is CSARDRLAGLKETQYF.